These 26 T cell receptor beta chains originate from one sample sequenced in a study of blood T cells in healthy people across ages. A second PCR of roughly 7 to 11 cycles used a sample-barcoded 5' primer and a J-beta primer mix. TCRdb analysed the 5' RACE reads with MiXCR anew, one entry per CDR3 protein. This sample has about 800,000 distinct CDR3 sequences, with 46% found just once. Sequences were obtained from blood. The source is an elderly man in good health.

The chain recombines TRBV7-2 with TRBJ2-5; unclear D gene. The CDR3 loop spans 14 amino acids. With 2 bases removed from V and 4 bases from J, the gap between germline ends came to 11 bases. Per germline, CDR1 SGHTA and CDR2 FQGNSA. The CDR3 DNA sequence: TGTGCCAGCAGCTTAACGACTCCCCCAGAGACCCAGTACTTC. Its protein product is CASSLTTPPETQYF.

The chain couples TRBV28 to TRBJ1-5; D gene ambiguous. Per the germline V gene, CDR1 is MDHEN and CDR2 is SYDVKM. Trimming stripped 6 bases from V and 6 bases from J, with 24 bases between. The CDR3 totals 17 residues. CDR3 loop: CASSFDGDPGYGQPQHF. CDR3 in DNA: TGTGCCAGCAGCTTTGACGGTGACCCGGGGTATGGTCAGCCCCAGCATTTT.

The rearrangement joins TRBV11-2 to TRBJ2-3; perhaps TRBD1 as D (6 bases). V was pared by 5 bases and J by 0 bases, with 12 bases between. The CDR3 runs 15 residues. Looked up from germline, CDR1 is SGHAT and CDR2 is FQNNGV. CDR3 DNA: TGTGCCAGCAGCCTGACGAGGGGGAGCACAGATACGCAGTATTTT. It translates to CASSLTRGSTDTQYF.

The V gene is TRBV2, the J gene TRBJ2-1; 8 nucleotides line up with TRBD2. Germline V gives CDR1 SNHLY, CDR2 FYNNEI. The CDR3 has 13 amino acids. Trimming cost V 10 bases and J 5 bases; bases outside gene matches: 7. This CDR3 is CATKRGLNNEQFF. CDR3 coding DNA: TGTGCCACAAAGCGGGGGTTAAACAATGAGCAGTTCTTC.

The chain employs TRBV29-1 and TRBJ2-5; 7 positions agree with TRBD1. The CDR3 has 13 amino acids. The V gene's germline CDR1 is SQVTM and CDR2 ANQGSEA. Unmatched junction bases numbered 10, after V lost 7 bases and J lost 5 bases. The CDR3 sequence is CSASGDREETQYF. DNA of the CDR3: TGCAGCGCCTCTGGTGACAGGGAGGAGACCCAGTACTTC.

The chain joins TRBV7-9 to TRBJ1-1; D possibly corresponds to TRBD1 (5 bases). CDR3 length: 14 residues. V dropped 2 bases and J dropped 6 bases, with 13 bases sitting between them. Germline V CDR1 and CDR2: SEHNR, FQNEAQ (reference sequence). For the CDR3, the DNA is TGTGCCAGCAGCTTACGGGGGTCCCACCCTGAAGCTTTCTTT. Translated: CASSLRGSHPEAFF.

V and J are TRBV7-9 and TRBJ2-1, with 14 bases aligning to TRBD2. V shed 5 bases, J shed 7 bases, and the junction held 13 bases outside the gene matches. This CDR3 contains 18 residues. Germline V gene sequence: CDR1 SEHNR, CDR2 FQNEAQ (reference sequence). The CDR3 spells CASSRNSGTSGSQNEQFF. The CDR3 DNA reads TGTGCCAGCAGCCGGAATTCAGGGACTAGCGGGAGTCAGAATGAGCAGTTCTTC.

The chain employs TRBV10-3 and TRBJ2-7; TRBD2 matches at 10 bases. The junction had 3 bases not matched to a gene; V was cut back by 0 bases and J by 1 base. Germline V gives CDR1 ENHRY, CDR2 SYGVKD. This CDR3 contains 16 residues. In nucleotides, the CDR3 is TGTGCCATCAGTGAGTCGGGGACTAGCGCTTCCTACGAGCAGTACTTC. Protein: CAISESGTSASYEQYF.

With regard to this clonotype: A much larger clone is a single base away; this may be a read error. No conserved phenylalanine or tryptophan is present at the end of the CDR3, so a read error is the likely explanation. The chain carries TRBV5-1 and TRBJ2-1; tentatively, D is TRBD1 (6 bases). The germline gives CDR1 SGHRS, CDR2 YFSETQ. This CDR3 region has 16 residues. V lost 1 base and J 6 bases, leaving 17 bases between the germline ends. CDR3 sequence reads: CASSLTSGQGGNEQFC. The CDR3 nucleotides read TGCGCCAGCAGCTTGACTTCCGGGCAAGGGGGCAATGAGCAGTTCTGC.

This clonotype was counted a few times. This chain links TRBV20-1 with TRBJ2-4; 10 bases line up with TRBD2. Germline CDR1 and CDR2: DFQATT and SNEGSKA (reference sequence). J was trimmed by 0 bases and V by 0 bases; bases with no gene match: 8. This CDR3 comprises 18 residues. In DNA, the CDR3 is TGCAGTGCTAGAGATCTCGTACTAGCGGGAATAGCCAAAAACATTCAGTACTTC. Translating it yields CSARDLVLAGIAKNIQYF.

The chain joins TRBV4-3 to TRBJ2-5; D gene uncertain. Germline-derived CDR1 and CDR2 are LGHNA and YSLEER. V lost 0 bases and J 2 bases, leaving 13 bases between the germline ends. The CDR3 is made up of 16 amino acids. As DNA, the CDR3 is TGCGCCAGCAGCCAAGATTACGCAGGCGTACAAGAGACCCAGTACTTC. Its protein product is CASSQDYAGVQETQYF.

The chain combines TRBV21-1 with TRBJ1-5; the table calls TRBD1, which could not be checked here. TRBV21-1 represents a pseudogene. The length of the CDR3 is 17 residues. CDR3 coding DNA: TGTGCCAGCAGACCCTTCCCCGGGACAGATAGCAATCAGCCCCAGCATTTT. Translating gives CASRPFPGTDSNQPQHF.

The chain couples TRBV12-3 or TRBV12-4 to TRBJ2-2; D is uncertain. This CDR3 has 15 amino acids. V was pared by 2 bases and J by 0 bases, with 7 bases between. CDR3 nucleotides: TGTGCCAGCAGTTTAACCGAAGCGAACACCGGGGAGCTGTTTTTT. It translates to CASSLTEANTGELFF.

CDR3 in DNA: TGTGCCAGCAGCCCCGGGACAGGGCTTGTTTCGGAGACCCAGTACTTC. This codes for CASSPGTGLVSETQYF. The chain employs TRBV14 and TRBJ2-7; 9 bases fit TRBD1. The end of the DNA fits TRBJ2-5 better, so the J call may be wrong. The CDR3 has 16 residues. The germline V gene has CDR1 SGHDN and CDR2 FVKESK.

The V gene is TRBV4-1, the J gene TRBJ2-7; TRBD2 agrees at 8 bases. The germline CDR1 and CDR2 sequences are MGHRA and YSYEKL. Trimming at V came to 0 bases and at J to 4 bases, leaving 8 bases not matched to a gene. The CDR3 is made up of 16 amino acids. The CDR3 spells CASSQDRPGGQYEQYF. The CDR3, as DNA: TGCGCCAGCAGCCAAGATCGGCCGGGAGGGCAATACGAGCAGTACTTC.

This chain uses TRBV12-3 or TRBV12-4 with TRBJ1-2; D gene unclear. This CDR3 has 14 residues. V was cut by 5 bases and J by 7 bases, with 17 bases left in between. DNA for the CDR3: TGTGCCAGCAGTCCTGGGCCTCTAACGGGTGGCTACACCTTC. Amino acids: CASSPGPLTGGYTF.

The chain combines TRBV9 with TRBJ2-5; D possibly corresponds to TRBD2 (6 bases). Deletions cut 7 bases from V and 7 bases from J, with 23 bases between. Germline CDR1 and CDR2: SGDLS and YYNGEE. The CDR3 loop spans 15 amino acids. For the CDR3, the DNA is TGTGCCAGCTCATCCACCCGGGAGCCCTCGGGGACCCAGTACTTC. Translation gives CASSSTREPSGTQYF.

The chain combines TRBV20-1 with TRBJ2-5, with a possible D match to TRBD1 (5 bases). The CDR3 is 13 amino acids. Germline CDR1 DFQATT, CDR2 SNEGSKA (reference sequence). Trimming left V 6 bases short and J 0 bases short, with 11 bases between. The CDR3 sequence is CSALTEYQETQYF. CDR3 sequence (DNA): TGCAGTGCCCTGACAGAGTACCAAGAGACCCAGTACTTC.

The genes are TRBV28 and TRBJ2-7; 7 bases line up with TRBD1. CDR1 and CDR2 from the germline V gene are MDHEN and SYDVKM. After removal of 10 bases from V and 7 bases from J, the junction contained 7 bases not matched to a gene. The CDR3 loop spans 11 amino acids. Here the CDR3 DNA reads TGTGCCATCAAGGGGGCGCGGGAGCAGTACTTC. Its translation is CAIKGAREQYF.

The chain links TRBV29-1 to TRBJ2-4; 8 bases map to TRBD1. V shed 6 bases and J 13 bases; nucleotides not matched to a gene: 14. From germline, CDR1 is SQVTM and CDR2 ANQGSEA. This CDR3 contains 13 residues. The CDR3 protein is CSVRQGALSGQYF. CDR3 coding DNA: TGCAGCGTACGTCAGGGGGCGCTTTCCGGGCAGTACTTC.

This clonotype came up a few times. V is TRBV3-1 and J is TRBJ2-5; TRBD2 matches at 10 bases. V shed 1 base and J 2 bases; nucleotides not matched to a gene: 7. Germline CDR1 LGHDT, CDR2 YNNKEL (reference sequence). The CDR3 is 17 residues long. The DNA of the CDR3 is TGTGCCAGCAGCCAAGGACCTAGCGGGGGTCGACAAGAGACCCAGTACTTC. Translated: CASSQGPSGGRQETQYF.

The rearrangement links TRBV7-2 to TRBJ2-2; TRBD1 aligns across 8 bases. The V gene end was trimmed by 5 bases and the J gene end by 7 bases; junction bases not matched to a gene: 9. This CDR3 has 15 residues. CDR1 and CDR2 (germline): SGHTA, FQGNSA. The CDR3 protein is CASSLSGGVDGELFF. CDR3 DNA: TGTGCCAGCAGCCTGTCAGGGGGCGTAGACGGGGAGCTGTTTTTT.

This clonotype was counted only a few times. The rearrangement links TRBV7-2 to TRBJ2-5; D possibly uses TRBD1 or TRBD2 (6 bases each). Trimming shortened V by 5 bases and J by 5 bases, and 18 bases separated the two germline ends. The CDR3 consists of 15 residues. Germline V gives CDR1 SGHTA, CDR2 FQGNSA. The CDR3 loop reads CASSIRTGAGETQYF. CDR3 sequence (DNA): TGTGCCAGCAGCATCCGAACGGGGGCGGGGGAGACCCAGTACTTC.

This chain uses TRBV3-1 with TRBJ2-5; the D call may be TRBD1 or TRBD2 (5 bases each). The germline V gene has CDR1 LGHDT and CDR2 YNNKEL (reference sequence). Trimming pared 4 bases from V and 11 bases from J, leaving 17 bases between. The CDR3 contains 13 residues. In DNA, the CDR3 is TGTGCCAGCAGCCCCCTCGGTTCGGGACCGCAGTACTTC. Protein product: CASSPLGSGPQYF.

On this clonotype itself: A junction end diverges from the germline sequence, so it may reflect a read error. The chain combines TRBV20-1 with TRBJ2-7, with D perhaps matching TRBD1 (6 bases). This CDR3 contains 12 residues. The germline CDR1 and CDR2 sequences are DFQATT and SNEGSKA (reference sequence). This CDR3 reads CRATDSRYEQYF. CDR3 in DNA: TGCAGGGCTACGGACAGCAGATACGAGCAGTACTTC.

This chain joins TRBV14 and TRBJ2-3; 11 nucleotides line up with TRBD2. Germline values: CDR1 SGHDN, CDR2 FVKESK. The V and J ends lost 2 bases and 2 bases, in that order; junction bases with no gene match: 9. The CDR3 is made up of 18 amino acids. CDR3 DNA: TGTGCCAGCAGCCAAAAGCCTGGGACTAGCGGTCCCACAGATACGCAGTATTTT. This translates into CASSQKPGTSGPTDTQYF.